These T cell receptor beta chains were read from a single sample in a study of human T cells and chemical hapten exposure. TCRdb processed the RACE reads anew with MiXCR; each CDR3 protein has one entry. Here the sample spans about 64,000 distinct CDR3 sequences, roughly 11% being singletons. The sequencing used whole blood, collected in connection with sensitization to the hapten diphenylcyclopropenone (DPC). Every receptor here comes from a young woman with alopecia areata. Some clones in this sample may be carry-over from other donors' samples. The CDR3 runs from the conserved cysteine through the conserved F or W. The D gene is left open where the match is weak. Only part of the rows carry a size: once, few, many, or a class if the clone is expanded.

CDR3nt | CDR3aa | abundance | d_gene | j_gene | v_gene
TGCAGTGCTAGGCCTCTCAGTGATAACACCGGGGAGCTGTTTTTT | CSARPLSDNTGELFF | few | - | TRBJ2-2 | TRBV20-1
TGTGCCAGCAGCTTAGCACAGGCAGCTCAAGCACCCCTCCACTTT | CASSLAQAAQAPLHF | - | - | TRBJ1-6 | TRBV7-2
TGTGCCAGTTCCGTAGGTGGGACCCAGTACTTC | CASSVGGTQYF | many | - | TRBJ2-5 | TRBV19
TGCGCCAGCAGCTTGGGACAGATAAATGAGCAGTTCTTC | CASSLGQINEQFF | many | - | TRBJ2-1 | TRBV5-1
TGCGCCAGCAGTGAGTACCAAGAGACCCAGTACTTC | CASSEYQETQYF | few | - | TRBJ2-5 | TRBV10-2
TGTGCCAGCTCACCTAACGGGGGTACCGAGCAGCACTTC | CASSPNGGTEQHF | - | - | TRBJ2-7 | TRBV18
TGCAGCGTTAAGACCTCAAGGGGGACTGAAGCTTTCTTT | CSVKTSRGTEAFF | - | - | TRBJ1-1 | TRBV29-1
TGTGCCAGTAGTATGAGCGCTCGAGCGGGAGGCAATGAGCAGTTCTTC | CASSMSARAGGNEQFF | - | TRBD2 | TRBJ2-1 | TRBV19
TGCAGCGTAGGCCTGGGGGGGTCCTACGAGCAGTACTTC | CSVGLGGSYEQYF | few | TRBD2 | TRBJ2-7 | TRBV29-1
TGTGCCAGCAGCTTCCCGGTGGGGACAGGGAGAAACACTGAAGCTTTCTTT | CASSFPVGTGRNTEAFF | - | TRBD1 | TRBJ1-1 | TRBV7-2
TGCGCCAGCAGCCTCCCGGACAGGGAAGAGCAGTACTTC | CASSLPDREEQYF | - | TRBD1 | TRBJ2-7 | TRBV5-1
TGTGCCAGCAGCGCGGGGGCTGACTATGGCTACACCTTC | CASSAGADYGYTF | - | - | TRBJ1-2 | TRBV2
TGTGCCAGCAGTTGGACTAGCGGGGGGCCGGGGGATACGCAGTATTTT | CASSWTSGGPGDTQYF | few | TRBD2 | TRBJ2-3 | TRBV6-6
TGTGCCAGCAGCTTAGCGGGAGAGGCCCCAGTTGATGAGCAGTTCTTC | CASSLAGEAPVDEQFF | many | - | TRBJ2-1 | TRBV7-8
TGCAGCGTTGAAGAACCAGGGGGTGGCTACACCTTC | CSVEEPGGGYTF | - | TRBD1 | TRBJ1-2 | TRBV29-1
TGTGCCAGCAGCACAGACAGGGTGAATACGCAGTATTTT | CASSTDRVNTQYF | - | TRBD1 | TRBJ2-3 | TRBV11-1
TGTGCCAGCAGTCCTTTAGGACCGGTTGAAAAACTGTTTTTT | CASSPLGPVEKLFF | many | - | TRBJ1-4 | TRBV25-1
TGTGCCAGCAGTGACTGGGACGGCTATGGCTACACCTTC | CASSDWDGYGYTF | - | - | TRBJ1-2 | TRBV6-2/TRBV6-3